This record covers a single T cell receptor (beta chain). Its antigen is unidentified. The CDR3 totals 15 residues. Germline-derived CDR1 and CDR2 are LNHNV and YYDKDF (reference sequence). V lost 0 bases to trimming and J lost 4 bases, with 12 bases between them. The data originate from a study of identical twins. General study findings and limits: Insertions were reduced in abundant cord blood beta clonotypes but not in memory repertoires. Conclusions leaned on cross-sectional statistical analysis and did not track the same donors over time. Out-of-frame alpha sequences common to twins were enriched for low generation probability. The models systematically underestimated how much out-of-frame TCR alpha was shared in monozygotic twins.

From the 5' RACE reads, TCRdb called clonotypes with MiXCR, one entry per CDR3 protein. The table shows about 920,000 distinct CDR3 sequences, with over 9% occurring only once. These sequences were also reported in another study, on yellow fever vaccine responses in identical twins.

This sequence was found in a woman aged 18 to 35 in good health. Sequenced sample: PBMCs. The chain couples TRBV15 to TRBJ1-1; possible D gene TRBD1, 6 bases. The CDR3, as DNA: TGTGCCACCAGCAGAGATCTAGGGGGAGGCACTGAAGCTTTCTTT. Encoded protein: CATSRDLGGGTEAFF.